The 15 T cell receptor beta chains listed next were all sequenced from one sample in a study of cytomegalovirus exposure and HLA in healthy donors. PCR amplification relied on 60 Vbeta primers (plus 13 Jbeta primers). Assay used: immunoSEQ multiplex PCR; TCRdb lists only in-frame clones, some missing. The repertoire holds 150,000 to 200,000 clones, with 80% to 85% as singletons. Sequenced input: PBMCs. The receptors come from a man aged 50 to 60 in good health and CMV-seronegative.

This CDR3 reads CASSQSRMGTGTPNYGYTF. The CDR3 DNA follows: TGTGCCAGCAGCCAGTCGCGTATGGGGACAGGGACCCCCAACTATGGCTACACCTTC. V and J are TRBV4-2 and TRBJ1-2; 9 nucleotides line up with TRBD1. Germline V CDR1 and CDR2: LGHNA, YNFKEQ. There are 19 residues in the CDR3. Trimming took 3 bases from V and 2 from J; bases not matched to a gene: 16.

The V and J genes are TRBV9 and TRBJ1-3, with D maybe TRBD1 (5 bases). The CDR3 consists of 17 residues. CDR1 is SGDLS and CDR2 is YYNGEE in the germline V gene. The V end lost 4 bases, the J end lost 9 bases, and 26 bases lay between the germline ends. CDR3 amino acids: CASSPQQGQRVSGTIYF. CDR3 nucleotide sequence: TGTGCCAGCAGCCCCCAGCAGGGCCAAAGGGTCTCCGGCACCATATATTTT.

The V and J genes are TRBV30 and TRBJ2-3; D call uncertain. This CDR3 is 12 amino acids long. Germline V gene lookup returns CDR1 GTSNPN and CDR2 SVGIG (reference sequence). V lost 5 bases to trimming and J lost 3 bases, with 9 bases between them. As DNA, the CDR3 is TGTGCCTGGGGTACAGAGACAGATACGCAGTATTTT. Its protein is CAWGTETDTQYF.

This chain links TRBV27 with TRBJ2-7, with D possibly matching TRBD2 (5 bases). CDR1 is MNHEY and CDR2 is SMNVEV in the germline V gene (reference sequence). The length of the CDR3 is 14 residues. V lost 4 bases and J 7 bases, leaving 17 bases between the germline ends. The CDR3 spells CASSSERPPGEQYF. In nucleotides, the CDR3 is TGTGCCAGCAGTTCGGAACGGCCACCGGGGGAGCAGTACTTC.

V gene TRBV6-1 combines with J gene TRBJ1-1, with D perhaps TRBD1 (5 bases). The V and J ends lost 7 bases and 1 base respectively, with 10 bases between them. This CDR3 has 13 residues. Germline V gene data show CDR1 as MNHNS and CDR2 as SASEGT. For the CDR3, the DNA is TGTGCCAGCACCCTGACAGAGAACACTGAAGCTTTCTTT. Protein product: CASTLTENTEAFF.

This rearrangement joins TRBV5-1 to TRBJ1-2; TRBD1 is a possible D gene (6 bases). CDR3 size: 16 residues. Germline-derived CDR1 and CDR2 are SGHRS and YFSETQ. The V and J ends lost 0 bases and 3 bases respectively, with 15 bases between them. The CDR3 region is CASSLAVGRGDYGYTF. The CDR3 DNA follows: TGCGCCAGCAGCTTGGCCGTGGGCAGGGGCGACTATGGCTACACCTTC.

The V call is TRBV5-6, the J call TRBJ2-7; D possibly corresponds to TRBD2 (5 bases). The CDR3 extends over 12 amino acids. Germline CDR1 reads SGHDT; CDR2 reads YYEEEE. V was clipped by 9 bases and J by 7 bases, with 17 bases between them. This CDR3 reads CATNREGREQYF. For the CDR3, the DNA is TGTGCCACGAACCGGGAAGGGCGGGAGCAGTACTTC.

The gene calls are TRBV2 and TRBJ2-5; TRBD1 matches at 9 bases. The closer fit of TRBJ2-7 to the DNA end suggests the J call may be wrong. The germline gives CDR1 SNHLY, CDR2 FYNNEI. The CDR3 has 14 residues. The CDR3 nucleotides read TGTGCCAGCAGTGAAGCGACAGGGGGCTACGAGCAGTACTTC. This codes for CASSEATGGYEQYF.

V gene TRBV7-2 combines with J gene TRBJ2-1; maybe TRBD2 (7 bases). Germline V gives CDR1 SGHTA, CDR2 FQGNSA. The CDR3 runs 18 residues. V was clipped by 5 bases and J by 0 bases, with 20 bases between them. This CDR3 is CASSPWGGRRSSYNEQFF. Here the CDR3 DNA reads TGTGCCAGCAGCCCTTGGGGGGGGCGGAGAAGCTCCTACAATGAGCAGTTCTTC.

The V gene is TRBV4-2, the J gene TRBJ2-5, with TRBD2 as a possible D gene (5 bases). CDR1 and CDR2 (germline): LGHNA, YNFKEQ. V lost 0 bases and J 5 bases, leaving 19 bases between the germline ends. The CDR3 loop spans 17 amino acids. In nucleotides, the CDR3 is TGTGCCAGCAGCCAAGAACTCACGGGGAAATTTGTGGAGACCCAGTACTTC. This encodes CASSQELTGKFVETQYF.

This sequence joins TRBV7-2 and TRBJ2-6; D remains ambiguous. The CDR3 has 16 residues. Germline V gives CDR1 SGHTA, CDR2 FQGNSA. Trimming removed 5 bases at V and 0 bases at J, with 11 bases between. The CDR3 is CASSPPGGSGANVLTF. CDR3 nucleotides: TGTGCCAGCAGCCCCCCGGGTGGCTCTGGGGCCAACGTCCTGACTTTC.

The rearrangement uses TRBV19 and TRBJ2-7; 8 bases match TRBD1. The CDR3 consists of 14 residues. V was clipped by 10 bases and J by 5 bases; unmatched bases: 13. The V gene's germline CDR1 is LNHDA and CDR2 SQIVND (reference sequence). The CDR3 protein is CATGQGQGINEQYF. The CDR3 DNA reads TGTGCCACGGGCCAAGGACAGGGCATTAACGAGCAGTACTTC.

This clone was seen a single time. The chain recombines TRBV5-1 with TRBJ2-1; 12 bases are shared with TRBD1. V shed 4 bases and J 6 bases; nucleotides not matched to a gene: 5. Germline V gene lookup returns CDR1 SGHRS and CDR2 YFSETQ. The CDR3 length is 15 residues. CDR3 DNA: TGCGCCAGCAGCAAGGGACAGGGGGCTGTCAATGAGCAGTTCTTC. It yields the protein CASSKGQGAVNEQFF.

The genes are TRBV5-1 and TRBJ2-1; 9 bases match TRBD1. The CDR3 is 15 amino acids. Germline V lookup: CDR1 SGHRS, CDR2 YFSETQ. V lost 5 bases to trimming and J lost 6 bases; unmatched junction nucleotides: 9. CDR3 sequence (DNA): TGCGCCAGCAGACAACCGGGACAGGGACCCAATGAGCAGTTCTTC. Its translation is CASRQPGQGPNEQFF.

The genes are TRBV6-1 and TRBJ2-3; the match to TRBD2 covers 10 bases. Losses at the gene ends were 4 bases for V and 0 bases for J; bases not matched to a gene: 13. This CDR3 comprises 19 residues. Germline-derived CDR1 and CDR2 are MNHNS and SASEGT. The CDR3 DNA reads TGTGCCAGCAGTGCCCGGGGTAGCGGGAGGTGGGGTAGCACAGATACGCAGTATTTT. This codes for CASSARGSGRWGSTDTQYF.